This T cell receptor (beta chain) was profiled in a study of T cell responses to AZD1222 COVID-19 vaccine. Study outcomes and limitations: In all cases, repertoires were sampled only after the peak T cell response. The breadth and depth of Spike-specific TCRs increased once two AZD1222 doses had been given.

Germline V gene sequence: CDR1 SGHTA, CDR2 FQGNSA. This CDR3 comprises 13 residues. Losses at the gene ends were 1 base for V and 4 bases for J; bases not matched to a gene: 0. Note on this clone: What it recognizes is unknown.

Assay: immunoSEQ multiplex PCR; the TCRdb copy retains only in-frame clones and omits some. The data hold about 50,000 clones, with over 80% observed a single time. The origin of this receptor is an adult in good health. Sequenced here: peripheral blood, sampled on day 0 of AZD1222 vaccination. The V and J genes are TRBV7-2 and TRBJ1-1; 7 nucleotides align to TRBD1. The CDR3 coding sequence is TGTGCCAGCAGCTTAGGACAGGGCACTGAAGCTTTCTTT. Protein sequence: CASSLGQGTEAFF.